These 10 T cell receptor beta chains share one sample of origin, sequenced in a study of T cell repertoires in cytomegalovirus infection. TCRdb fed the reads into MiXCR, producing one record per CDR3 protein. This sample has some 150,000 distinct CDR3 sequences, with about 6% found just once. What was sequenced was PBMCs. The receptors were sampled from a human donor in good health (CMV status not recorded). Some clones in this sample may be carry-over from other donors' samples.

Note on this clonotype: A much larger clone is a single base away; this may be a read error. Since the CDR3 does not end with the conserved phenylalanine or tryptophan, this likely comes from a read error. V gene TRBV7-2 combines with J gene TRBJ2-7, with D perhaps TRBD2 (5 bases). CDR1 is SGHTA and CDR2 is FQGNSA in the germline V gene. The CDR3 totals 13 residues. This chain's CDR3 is CASSLAPLHEQYC. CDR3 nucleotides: TGTGCCAGCAGCCTAGCCCCCCTACACGAGCAGTACTGC.

The CDR3 nucleotides are TGCAGTGCTTCGGAGGGGCGGATCGAGCAGTACTTC. It encodes CSASEGRIEQYF. The V gene is TRBV20-1, the J gene TRBJ2-7, with D possibly matching TRBD2 (6 bases). The CDR3 length is 12 residues. Trimming took off 5 bases at V and 6 bases at J, with 14 bases between the two ends. Germline CDR1 and CDR2: DFQATT and SNEGSKA (reference sequence).

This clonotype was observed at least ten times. The CDR3 bases are TGTGCCAGCACCCTGAAGACCGGGACAAATGTCGTGTACGAGCAGTACTTC. Its translation is CASTLKTGTNVVYEQYF. The rearrangement links TRBV7-8 to TRBJ2-7, with TRBD1 as a possible D gene (6 bases). The ends were cut back, 7 bases at V and 4 bases at J, with 26 bases in the middle. CDR1 SGHVS and CDR2 FQNEAQ come from the germline V gene. This CDR3 is built from 17 residues.

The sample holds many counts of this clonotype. CDR3 residues: CASSSRQGQTNEKLFF. CDR3 coding DNA: TGTGCCAGCAGTTCTCGACAGGGCCAAACCAATGAAAAACTGTTTTTT. The gene calls are TRBV6-5 and TRBJ1-4, with TRBD1 matching 7 bases. The CDR3 sequence is 16 residues long. J lost 5 bases, V lost 4 bases, and 10 bases had no gene match. Germline V gene data show CDR1 as MNHEY and CDR2 as SVGAGI.

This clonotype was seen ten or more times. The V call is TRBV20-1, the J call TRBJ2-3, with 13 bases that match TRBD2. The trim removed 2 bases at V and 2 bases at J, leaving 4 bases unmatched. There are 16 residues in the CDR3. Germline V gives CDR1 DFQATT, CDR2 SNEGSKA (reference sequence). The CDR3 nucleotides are TGCAGTGCTAGACGGGGACTAGCGGGGTTCACAGATACGCAGTATTTT. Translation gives CSARRGLAGFTDTQYF.

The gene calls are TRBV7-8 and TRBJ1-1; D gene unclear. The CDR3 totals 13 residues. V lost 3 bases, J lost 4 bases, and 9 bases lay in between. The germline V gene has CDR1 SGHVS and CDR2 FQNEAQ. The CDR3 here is CASSFGQTTEAFF. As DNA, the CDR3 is TGTGCCAGCAGCTTTGGCCAGACCACTGAAGCTTTCTTT.

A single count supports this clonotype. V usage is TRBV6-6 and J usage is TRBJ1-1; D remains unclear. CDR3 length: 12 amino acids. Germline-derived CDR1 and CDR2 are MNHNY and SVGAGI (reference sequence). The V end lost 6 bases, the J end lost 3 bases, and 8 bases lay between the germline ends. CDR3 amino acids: CASSAEYTEAFF. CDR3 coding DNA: TGTGCCAGCAGCGCCGAGTACACTGAAGCTTTCTTT.

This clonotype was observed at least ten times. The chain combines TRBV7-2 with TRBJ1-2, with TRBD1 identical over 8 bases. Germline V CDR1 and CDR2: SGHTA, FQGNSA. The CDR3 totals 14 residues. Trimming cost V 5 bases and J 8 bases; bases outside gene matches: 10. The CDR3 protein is CASSPITGGWGYTF. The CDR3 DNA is TGTGCCAGCAGCCCCATTACAGGGGGTTGGGGCTACACCTTC. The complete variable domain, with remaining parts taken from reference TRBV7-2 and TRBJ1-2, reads GAGVSQSPSNKVTEKGKDVELRCDPISGHTALYWYRQSLGQGLEFLIYFQGNSAPDKSGLPSDRFSAERTGGSVSTLTIQRTQQEDSAVYLCASSPITGGWGYTFGSGTRLTVV.

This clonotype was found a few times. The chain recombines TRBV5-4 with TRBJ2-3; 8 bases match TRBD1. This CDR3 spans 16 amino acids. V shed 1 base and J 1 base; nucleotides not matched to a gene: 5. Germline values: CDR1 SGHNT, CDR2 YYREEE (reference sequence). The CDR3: CASSLQGAFGTDTQYF. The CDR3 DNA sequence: TGTGCCAGCAGCTTGCAGGGGGCGTTTGGCACAGATACGCAGTATTTT.

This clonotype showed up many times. CDR3 nucleotides: TGTGCCAGCAGCATTCCCAGGACAGGGACTGGGGAGACCCAGTACTTC. Protein: CASSIPRTGTGETQYF. The chain recombines TRBV7-8 with TRBJ2-5, with 8 bases identical to TRBD1. Per germline, CDR1 SGHVS and CDR2 FQNEAQ. The CDR3 is made up of 16 amino acids. Trimming took 5 bases from V and 5 from J; bases not matched to a gene: 13. Full variable domain (missing parts from reference TRBV7-8 and TRBJ2-5): GAGVSQSPRYKVAKRGQDVALRCDPISGHVSLFWYQQALGQGPEFLTYFQNEAQLDKSGLPSDRFFAERPEGSVSTLKIQRTQQEDSAVYLCASSIPRTGTGETQYFGPGTRLLVL.